A selection of T cell receptor beta chains follows, all from one sample in a study of blood T cell repertoires in COVID-19. Some clones are missing from TCRdb's copy, which holds only in-frame ones; the method was immunoSEQ multiplex PCR. The sample has 180,000 or so clones, around 82% seen once. Sequencing was performed on peripheral blood. The receptors shown here come from a woman older than 75 with acute or convalescent COVID-19. Each CDR3 is given with its conserved first and last residue. The order of the fields is clone size, D gene, J gene, CDR3 length, V gene, CDR3 DNA, CDR3 protein. A D gene is named only where the DNA matches it firmly. Clone size is not always given. Where it is, it says once, few, many or a class for expanded clones.

clone size: few; D gene: TRBD2; J gene: TRBJ2-3; CDR3 length: 14; V gene: TRBV6-2/TRBV6-3; CDR3 DNA: TGTGCCAGCAGCCCAGCGGGGGTGACAGATACGCAGTATTTT; CDR3 protein: CASSPAGVTDTQYF
clone size: once; D gene: NA; J gene: TRBJ2-1; CDR3 length: 14; V gene: TRBV7-8; CDR3 DNA: TGTGCCAGCAGCTTAGCTTTAGGCGGCTGGGAGCAGTTCTTC; CDR3 protein: CASSLALGGWEQFF
clone size: NA; D gene: NA; J gene: TRBJ1-1; CDR3 length: 15; V gene: TRBV5-8; CDR3 DNA: TGTGCCAGCAATGGGTACGGGAGGAGGGTCACTGAAGCTTTCTTT; CDR3 protein: CASNGYGRRVTEAFF
clone size: few; D gene: TRBD1; J gene: TRBJ1-1; CDR3 length: 13; V gene: TRBV27; CDR3 DNA: TGTGCCAGCAGTTTATACAGGGGGGGTGAAGCTTTCTTT; CDR3 protein: CASSLYRGGEAFF
clone size: NA; D gene: NA; J gene: TRBJ2-3; CDR3 length: 14; V gene: TRBV18; CDR3 DNA: TGTGCCAGCTCACCCACCGGGACAAGGGATACGCAGTATTTT; CDR3 protein: CASSPTGTRDTQYF
clone size: NA; D gene: NA; J gene: TRBJ1-2; CDR3 length: 14; V gene: TRBV3-1/TRBV3-2; CDR3 DNA: TGTGCCAGCACCTCTGCCACAGCTAACTATGGCTACACCTTC; CDR3 protein: CASTSATANYGYTF
clone size: NA; D gene: NA; J gene: TRBJ1-1; CDR3 length: 12; V gene: TRBV29-1; CDR3 DNA: TGCAGCGCCCGTCGGGGGAACACTGAAGCTTTCTTT; CDR3 protein: CSARRGNTEAFF
clone size: NA; D gene: TRBD2; J gene: TRBJ2-3; CDR3 length: 17; V gene: TRBV5-1; CDR3 DNA: TGCGCCAGCAGCTTGGATTCCACTAGCGGGGTCACAGATACGCAGTATTTT; CDR3 protein: CASSLDSTSGVTDTQYF
clone size: once; D gene: TRBD1; J gene: TRBJ2-7; CDR3 length: 15; V gene: TRBV19; CDR3 DNA: TGTGCCAGTAGTGGCCCGGGACAGGGAGGTAACGAGCAGTACTTC; CDR3 protein: CASSGPGQGGNEQYF
clone size: once; D gene: TRBD1; J gene: TRBJ1-4; CDR3 length: 15; V gene: TRBV6-6; CDR3 DNA: TGTGCCAGCAGCCCTCGAAGACAGGGTGGTGAAAAACTGTTTTTT; CDR3 protein: CASSPRRQGGEKLFF
clone size: NA; D gene: TRBD2; J gene: TRBJ2-2; CDR3 length: 13; V gene: TRBV10-2; CDR3 DNA: TGCGCCAGCAGAGGCGGGGGGACCGGGGAGCTGTTTTTT; CDR3 protein: CASRGGGTGELFF
clone size: once; D gene: NA; J gene: TRBJ1-2; CDR3 length: 12; V gene: TRBV2; CDR3 DNA: TGTGCCAGCAGAAGACAGAACTATGGCTACACCTTC; CDR3 protein: CASRRQNYGYTF
clone size: NA; D gene: TRBD2; J gene: TRBJ2-7; CDR3 length: 17; V gene: TRBV7-2; CDR3 DNA: TGTGCCAGCAGCTTCCGGACTAGCGGGAACCCCCCCTACGAGCAGTACTTC; CDR3 protein: CASSFRTSGNPPYEQYF
clone size: few; D gene: NA; J gene: TRBJ1-2; CDR3 length: 16; V gene: TRBV25-1; CDR3 DNA: TGTGCCAGCAGGACCGACGGGGAGACTTCTAACTATGGCTACACCTTC; CDR3 protein: CASRTDGETSNYGYTF
clone size: NA; D gene: NA; J gene: TRBJ2-5; CDR3 length: 14; V gene: TRBV5-6; CDR3 DNA: TGTGCCAGCAGCTATTACAGGGCCCAAGAGACCCAGTACTTC; CDR3 protein: CASSYYRAQETQYF
clone size: NA; D gene: TRBD2; J gene: TRBJ2-1; CDR3 length: 13; V gene: TRBV29-1; CDR3 DNA: TGCAGCGCCGCGGCGGGGGGGTTCGATGAGCAGTTCTTC; CDR3 protein: CSAAAGGFDEQFF
clone size: NA; D gene: NA; J gene: TRBJ1-1; CDR3 length: 15; V gene: TRBV27; CDR3 DNA: TGTGCCAGCAGTTTAGCAGGGGTTGTGAACACTGAAGCTTTCTTT; CDR3 protein: CASSLAGVVNTEAFF
clone size: NA; D gene: TRBD1; J gene: TRBJ2-2; CDR3 length: 16; V gene: TRBV5-8; CDR3 DNA: TGTGCCAGCAGCGTCAGGGGGCTAGCTAACACCGGGGAGCTGTTTTTT; CDR3 protein: CASSVRGLANTGELFF
clone size: NA; D gene: NA; J gene: TRBJ1-5; CDR3 length: 15; V gene: TRBV6-5; CDR3 DNA: TGTGCCAGCAGAGTTTGGGGCGCACACAATCAGCCCCAGCATTTT; CDR3 protein: CASRVWGAHNQPQHF
clone size: NA; D gene: NA; J gene: TRBJ1-2; CDR3 length: 16; V gene: TRBV6-1; CDR3 DNA: TGTGCCAGCAGTGAAGTGAGCGGAGGTCAGATCTATGGCTACACCTTC; CDR3 protein: CASSEVSGGQIYGYTF
clone size: NA; D gene: TRBD2; J gene: TRBJ2-5; CDR3 length: 16; V gene: TRBV5-6; CDR3 DNA: TGTGCCAGCAGCTTATCCCTAGCGGGGGGCCAAGAGACCCAGTACTTC; CDR3 protein: CASSLSLAGGQETQYF
clone size: NA; D gene: NA; J gene: TRBJ2-5; CDR3 length: 13; V gene: TRBV4-1; CDR3 DNA: TGCGCCAGCAGCCTTATACTCCGGGAGACCCAGTACTTC; CDR3 protein: CASSLILRETQYF
clone size: NA; D gene: NA; J gene: TRBJ2-3; CDR3 length: 15; V gene: TRBV7-2; CDR3 DNA: TGTGCCAGCAGCTTAGATGACTCGAGCACAGATACGCAGTATTTT; CDR3 protein: CASSLDDSSTDTQYF
clone size: NA; D gene: TRBD1; J gene: TRBJ1-2; CDR3 length: 15; V gene: TRBV5-1; CDR3 DNA: TGCGCCAGCAGCTTGTCGGGACAGGATAACTATGGCTACACCTTC; CDR3 protein: CASSLSGQDNYGYTF
clone size: NA; D gene: TRBD1; J gene: TRBJ2-7; CDR3 length: 14; V gene: TRBV27; CDR3 DNA: TGTGCCAGCAGAACCGGGACAGGGCCCTACGAGCAGTACTTC; CDR3 protein: CASRTGTGPYEQYF
clone size: NA; D gene: TRBD2; J gene: TRBJ2-3; CDR3 length: 16; V gene: TRBV25-1; CDR3 DNA: TGTGCCAGCAGTGCCGGGACTAGCGGGAGAACAGATACGCAGTATTTT; CDR3 protein: CASSAGTSGRTDTQYF
clone size: NA; D gene: TRBD2; J gene: TRBJ2-3; CDR3 length: 16; V gene: TRBV3-1/TRBV3-2; CDR3 DNA: TGTGCCAGCACCCGGCTGGGACTAGCGGGTACAGATACGCAGTATTTT; CDR3 protein: CASTRLGLAGTDTQYF
clone size: NA; D gene: NA; J gene: TRBJ1-3; CDR3 length: 13; V gene: TRBV6-5; CDR3 DNA: TGTGCCAGCACCCCTCAGGGTGGAAACACCATATATTTT; CDR3 protein: CASTPQGGNTIYF
clone size: NA; D gene: TRBD2; J gene: TRBJ2-1; CDR3 length: 14; V gene: TRBV10-3; CDR3 DNA: TGTGCCATCACCGGGACTAGCGGGAAAAATGAGCAGTTCTTC; CDR3 protein: CAITGTSGKNEQFF
clone size: NA; D gene: TRBD1; J gene: TRBJ2-7; CDR3 length: 15; V gene: TRBV5-1; CDR3 DNA: TGCGCCAGCAGCCTTCGGGACAGGGGATCCTACGAGCAGTACTTC; CDR3 protein: CASSLRDRGSYEQYF
clone size: NA; D gene: TRBD1; J gene: TRBJ2-2; CDR3 length: 15; V gene: TRBV5-6; CDR3 DNA: TGTGCCAGCAGCTTGTTCGACAGGGGCACCGGGGAGCTGTTTTTT; CDR3 protein: CASSLFDRGTGELFF
clone size: NA; D gene: NA; J gene: TRBJ2-3; CDR3 length: 13; V gene: TRBV29-1; CDR3 DNA: TGCAGCGTTGACCCAGTGGCCGGGGATACGCAGTATTTT; CDR3 protein: CSVDPVAGDTQYF
clone size: NA; D gene: TRBD1; J gene: TRBJ1-1; CDR3 length: 15; V gene: TRBV19; CDR3 DNA: TGTGCCAGTAGTGTTGACAGGGTCATGAACACTGAAGCTTTCTTT; CDR3 protein: CASSVDRVMNTEAFF
clone size: NA; D gene: TRBD2; J gene: TRBJ2-1; CDR3 length: 15; V gene: TRBV6-4; CDR3 DNA: TGTGCCAGCAGTGAAGAACTAGCGGGGGTAGATGAGCAGTTCTTC; CDR3 protein: CASSEELAGVDEQFF
clone size: NA; D gene: NA; J gene: TRBJ1-6; CDR3 length: 15; V gene: TRBV7-6; CDR3 DNA: TGTGCCAGCAGCTTAGGCTCAGGGGTCCGATCACCCCTCCACTTT; CDR3 protein: CASSLGSGVRSPLHF